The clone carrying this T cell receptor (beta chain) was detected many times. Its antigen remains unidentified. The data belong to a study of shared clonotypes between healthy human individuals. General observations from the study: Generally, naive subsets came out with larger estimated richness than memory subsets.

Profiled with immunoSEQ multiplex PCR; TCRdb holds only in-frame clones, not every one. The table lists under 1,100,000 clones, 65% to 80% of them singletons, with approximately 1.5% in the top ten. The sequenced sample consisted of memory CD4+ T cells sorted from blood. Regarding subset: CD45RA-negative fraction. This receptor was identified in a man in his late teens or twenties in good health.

CDR3 DNA: TGTGCCAGCAGTGAAGGTTATACGCAGTATTTT. Protein: CASSEGYTQYF. This chain links TRBV2 with TRBJ2-3; D not certain. Deletions cut 1 base from V and 7 bases from J, with 3 bases between. CDR1 and CDR2 (germline): SNHLY, FYNNEI. This CDR3 has 11 amino acids.